The clone carrying this T cell receptor beta chain has just one count. Its antigen remains unidentified. The sample belongs to a study of Tregs in tolerant kidney transplant recipients. The CDR3 length is 15 residues. The V end was cut by 0 bases, the J end by 0 bases, with 7 bases between. Germline lookup yields CDR1 SGHRS and CDR2 YFSETQ. Thawed PBMCs were FACS-sorted into unstimulated CD4+CD25+CD127- regulatory T cells, CD4+CD25- non-regulatory cells, CD4 and CD8 cells. Study conclusions and caveats: This study did not directly address biological reproducibility. Tregs expanded with activated donor B cells seemed most donor-specific.

Assay used: immunoSEQ multiplex PCR; TCRdb lists only in-frame clones, some missing. The table lists 100,000 to 150,000 clones, roughly 92% of them singletons, with roughly 0.63% in the top ten. The V and J genes are TRBV5-1 and TRBJ1-5; D uncertain. The TCR originated in a human donor in good health. Sequences were obtained from CD4+ T cells from blood. Here the CDR3 reads CASSLAGYSNQPQHF. The CDR3 nucleotides are TGCGCCAGCAGCTTGGCGGGTTATAGCAATCAGCCCCAGCATTTT.